This T cell receptor (beta chain) was obtained from a study of T-cell reconstitution after alpha-beta-depleted transplantation in children. Study results and limitations: T-cell counts and diversity at one year following transplant were attributed mainly to newly produced T cells. Several patients had high TCRbeta diversity at day 60; it came from surviving recipient T cells and thymic progenitors.

There are a few counts of this clonotype. Its cognate antigen is unknown. The V gene's germline CDR1 is LGHNA and CDR2 YNFKEQ. Unmatched junction bases numbered 8, after V lost 6 bases and J lost 8 bases. This CDR3 has 13 residues. Unique molecular identifiers tagged the TCRbeta library. One entry per CDR3 protein, called by TCRdb with MiXCR from the PCR reads. The sample includes about a million distinct CDR3 sequences, about 29% seen only once; the top ten take about 28%. The source of this sequence is a boy in the first two years of life who had a stem cell transplant for SCID, so the T cells may come from the graft donor. The V gene is TRBV4-2, the J gene TRBJ2-3, with 7 bases matching TRBD2. The sample consisted of PBMCs, mostly from graft donor cells, taken 360 days after TCRalphabeta/CD19-depleted stem cell transplant. The CDR3 DNA is TGTGCCAGCAGTGCTAGACTAGCTGGTACGCAGTATTTT. Translated: CASSARLAGTQYF.